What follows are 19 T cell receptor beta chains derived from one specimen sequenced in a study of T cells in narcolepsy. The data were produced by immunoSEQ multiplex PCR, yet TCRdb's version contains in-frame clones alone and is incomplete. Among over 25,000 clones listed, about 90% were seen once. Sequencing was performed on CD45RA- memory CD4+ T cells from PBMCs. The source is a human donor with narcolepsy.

CDR3 sequence: CASSMPGEQGRLVENTEAFF. In DNA, the CDR3 is TGTGCCAGTAGTATGCCCGGAGAGCAGGGGCGGTTGGTGGAGAACACTGAAGCTTTCTTT. This chain connects TRBV19 to TRBJ1-1, with a tentative D call TRBD1 (6 bases). The CDR3 is made up of 20 amino acids. Trimming shortened V by 3 bases and J by 1 base, and 27 bases separated the two germline ends. The germline CDR1 and CDR2 sequences are LNHDA and SQIVND (reference sequence). Variable domain in full (rest from reference TRBV19 and TRBJ1-1): DGGITQSPKYLFRKEGQNVTLSCEQNLNHDAMYWYRQDPGQGLRLIYYSQIVNDFQKGDIAEGYSVSREKKESFPLTVTSAQKNPTAFYLCASSMPGEQGRLVENTEAFFGQGTRLTVV.

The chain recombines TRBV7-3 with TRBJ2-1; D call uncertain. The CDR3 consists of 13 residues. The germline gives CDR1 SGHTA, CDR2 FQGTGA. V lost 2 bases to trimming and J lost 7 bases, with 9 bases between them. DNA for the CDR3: TGTGCCAGCAGCTTAGATATCATGAATGAGCAGTTCTTC. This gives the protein CASSLDIMNEQFF.

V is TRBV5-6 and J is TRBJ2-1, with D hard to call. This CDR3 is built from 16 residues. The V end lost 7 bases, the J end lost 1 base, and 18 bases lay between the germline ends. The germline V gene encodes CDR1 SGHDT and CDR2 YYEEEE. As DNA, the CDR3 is TGTGCCAGCGCCTACCAAAGCCCAAGGTCCTACAATGAGCAGTTCTTC. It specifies CASAYQSPRSYNEQFF.

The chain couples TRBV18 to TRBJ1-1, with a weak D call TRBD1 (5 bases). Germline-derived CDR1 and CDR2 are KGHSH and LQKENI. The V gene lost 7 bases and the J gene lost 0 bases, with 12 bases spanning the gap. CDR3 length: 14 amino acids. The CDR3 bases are TGTGCCAGCTTCCAGGGAGGCGTGAACACTGAAGCTTTCTTT. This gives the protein CASFQGGVNTEAFF.

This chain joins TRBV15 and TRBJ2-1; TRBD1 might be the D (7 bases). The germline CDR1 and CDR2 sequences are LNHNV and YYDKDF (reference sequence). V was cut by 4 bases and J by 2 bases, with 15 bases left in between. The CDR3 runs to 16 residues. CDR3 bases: TGTGCCACCAGCACCCCAGGAGGGGGCCCCTACAATGAGCAGTTCTTC. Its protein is CATSTPGGGPYNEQFF. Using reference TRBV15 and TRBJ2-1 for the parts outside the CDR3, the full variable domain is DAMVIQNPRYQVTQFGKPVTLSCSQTLNHNVMYWYQQKSSQAPKLLFHYYDKDFNNEADTPDNFQSRRPNTSFCFLDIRSPGLGDTAMYLCATSTPGGGPYNEQFFGPGTRLTVL.

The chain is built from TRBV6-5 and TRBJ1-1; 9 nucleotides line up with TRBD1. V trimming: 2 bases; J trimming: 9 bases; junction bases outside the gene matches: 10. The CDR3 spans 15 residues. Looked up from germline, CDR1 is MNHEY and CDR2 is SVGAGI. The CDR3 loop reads CASSYPGQGRSKAFF. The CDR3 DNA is TGTGCCAGCAGTTACCCGGGACAGGGTCGGTCTAAAGCTTTCTTT.

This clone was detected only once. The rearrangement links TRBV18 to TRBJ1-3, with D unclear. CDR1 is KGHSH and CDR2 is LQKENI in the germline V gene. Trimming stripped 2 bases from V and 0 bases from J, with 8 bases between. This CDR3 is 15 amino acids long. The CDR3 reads CASSPISNSGNTIYF. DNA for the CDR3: TGTGCCAGCTCACCAATTTCCAACTCTGGAAACACCATATATTTT.

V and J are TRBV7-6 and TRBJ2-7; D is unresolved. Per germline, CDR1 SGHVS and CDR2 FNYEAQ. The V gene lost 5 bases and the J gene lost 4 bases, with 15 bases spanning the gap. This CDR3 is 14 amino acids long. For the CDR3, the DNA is TGTGCCAGCAGCCCGAGAACAGATGCGTACGAGCAGTACTTC. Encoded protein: CASSPRTDAYEQYF.

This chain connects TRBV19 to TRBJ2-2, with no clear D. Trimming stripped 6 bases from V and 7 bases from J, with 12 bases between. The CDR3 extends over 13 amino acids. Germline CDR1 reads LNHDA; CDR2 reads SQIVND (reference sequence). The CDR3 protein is CASSGQRDGELFF. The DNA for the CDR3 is TGTGCCAGTAGCGGCCAAAGGGACGGGGAGCTGTTTTTT. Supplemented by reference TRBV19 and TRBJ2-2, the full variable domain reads DGGITQSPKYLFRKEGQNVTLSCEQNLNHDAMYWYRQDPGQGLRLIYYSQIVNDFQKGDIAEGYSVSREKKESFPLTVTSAQKNPTAFYLCASSGQRDGELFFGEGSRLTVL.

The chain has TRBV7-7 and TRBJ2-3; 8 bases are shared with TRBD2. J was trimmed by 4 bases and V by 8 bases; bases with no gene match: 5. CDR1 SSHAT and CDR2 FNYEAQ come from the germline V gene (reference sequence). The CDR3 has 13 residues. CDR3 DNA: TGTGCCAGCGGCCCCGGGGGGGCAGATACGCAGTATTTT. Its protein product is CASGPGGADTQYF.

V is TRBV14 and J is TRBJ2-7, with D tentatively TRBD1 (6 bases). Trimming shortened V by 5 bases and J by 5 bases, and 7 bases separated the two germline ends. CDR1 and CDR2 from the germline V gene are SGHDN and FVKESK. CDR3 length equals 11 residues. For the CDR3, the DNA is TGTGCCAGCAGCTACAGGGACGAGCAGTACTTC. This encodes CASSYRDEQYF.

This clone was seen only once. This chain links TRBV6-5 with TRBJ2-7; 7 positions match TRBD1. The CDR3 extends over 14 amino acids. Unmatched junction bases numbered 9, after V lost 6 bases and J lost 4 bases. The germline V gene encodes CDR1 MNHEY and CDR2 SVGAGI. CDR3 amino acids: CASRDPGQSYEQYF. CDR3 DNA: TGTGCCAGCAGGGACCCGGGACAGAGTTACGAGCAGTACTTC.

CDR3 residues: CASSVTGEGYYGYTF. The DNA of the CDR3 is TGTGCCAGCAGTGTAACAGGAGAGGGTTACTATGGCTACACCTTC. This chain joins TRBV6-1 and TRBJ1-2; tentatively, D is TRBD1 (5 bases). Germline CDR1 is MNHNS and CDR2 is SASEGT. The CDR3 runs 15 residues. Trimming shortened V by 4 bases and J by 3 bases, and 15 bases separated the two germline ends.

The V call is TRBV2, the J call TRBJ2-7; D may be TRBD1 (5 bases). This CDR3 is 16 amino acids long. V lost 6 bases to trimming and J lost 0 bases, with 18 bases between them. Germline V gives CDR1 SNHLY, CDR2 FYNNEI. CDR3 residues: CASRRSRDRSSYEQYF. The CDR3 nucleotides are TGTGCCAGCAGAAGGAGCAGGGATAGGAGCTCCTACGAGCAGTACTTC. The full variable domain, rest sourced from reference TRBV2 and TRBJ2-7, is EPEVTQTPSHQVTQMGQEVILRCVPISNHLYFYWYRQILGQKVEFLVSFYNNEISEKSEIFDDQFSVERPDGSNFTLKIRSTKLEDSAMYFCASRRSRDRSSYEQYFGPGTRLTVT.

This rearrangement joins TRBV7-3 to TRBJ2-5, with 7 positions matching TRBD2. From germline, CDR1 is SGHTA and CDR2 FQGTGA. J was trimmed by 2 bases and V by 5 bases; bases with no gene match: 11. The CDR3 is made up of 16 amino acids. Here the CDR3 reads CASSPRWVSGQETQYF. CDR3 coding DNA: TGTGCCAGCAGCCCCCGGTGGGTTAGCGGGCAAGAGACCCAGTACTTC.

The CDR3 coding sequence is TGTGCCAGCAGCTTCGGCTATGGCTACACCTTC. Translation: CASSFGYGYTF. The chain recombines TRBV5-5 with TRBJ1-2; no clear D gene. This CDR3 has 11 amino acids. The germline V and J ends were trimmed by 2 bases and 4 bases, with 3 bases remaining between them. Germline V gene lookup returns CDR1 SGHKS and CDR2 YYEKEE (reference sequence).

The CDR3, as DNA: TGCGCCAGCAGCTTGCGGACAGGAGACAACGAGCAGTACTTC. Translated: CASSLRTGDNEQYF. This sequence joins TRBV5-1 and TRBJ2-7; TRBD1 agrees at 7 bases. Germline values: CDR1 SGHRS, CDR2 YFSETQ. The CDR3 runs to 14 residues. Trimming cost V 1 base and J 5 bases; bases outside gene matches: 6.

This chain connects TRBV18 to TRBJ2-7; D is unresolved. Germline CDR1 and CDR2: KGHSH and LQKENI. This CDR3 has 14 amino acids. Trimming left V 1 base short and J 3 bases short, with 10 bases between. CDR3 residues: CASSPRPISYEQYF. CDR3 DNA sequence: TGTGCCAGCTCACCACGACCGATTAGCTACGAGCAGTACTTC.

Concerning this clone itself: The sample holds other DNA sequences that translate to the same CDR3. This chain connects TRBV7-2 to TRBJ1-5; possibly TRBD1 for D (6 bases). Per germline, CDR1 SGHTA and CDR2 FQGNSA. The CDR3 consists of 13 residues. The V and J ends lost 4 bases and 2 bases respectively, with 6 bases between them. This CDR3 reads CASSYRGNQPQHF. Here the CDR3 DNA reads TGTGCCAGCAGCTACAGGGGCAATCAGCCCCAGCATTTT.